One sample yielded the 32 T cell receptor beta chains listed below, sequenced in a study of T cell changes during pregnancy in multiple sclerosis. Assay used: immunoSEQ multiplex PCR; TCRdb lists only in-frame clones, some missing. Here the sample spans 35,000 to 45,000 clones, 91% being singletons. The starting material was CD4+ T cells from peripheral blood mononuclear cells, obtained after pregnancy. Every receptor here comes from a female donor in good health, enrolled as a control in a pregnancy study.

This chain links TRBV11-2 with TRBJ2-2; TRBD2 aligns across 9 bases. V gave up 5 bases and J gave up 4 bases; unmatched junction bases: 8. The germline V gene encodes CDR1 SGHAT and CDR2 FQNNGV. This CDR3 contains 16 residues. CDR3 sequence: CASSRLSGGFTGELFF. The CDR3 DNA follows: TGTGCCAGCAGCCGCCTTAGCGGGGGTTTCACCGGGGAGCTGTTTTTT.

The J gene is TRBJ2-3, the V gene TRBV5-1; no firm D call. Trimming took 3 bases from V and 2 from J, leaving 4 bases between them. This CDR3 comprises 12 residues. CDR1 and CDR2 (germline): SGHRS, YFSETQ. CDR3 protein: CASSSNTDTQYF. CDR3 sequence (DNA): TGCGCCAGCAGCTCCAACACAGATACGCAGTATTTT.

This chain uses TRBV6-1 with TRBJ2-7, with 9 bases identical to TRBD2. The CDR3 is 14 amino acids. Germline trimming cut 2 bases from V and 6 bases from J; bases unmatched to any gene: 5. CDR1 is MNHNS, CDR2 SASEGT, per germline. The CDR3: CASSELGLAPEQYF. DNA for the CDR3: TGTGCCAGCAGTGAATTGGGACTAGCTCCCGAGCAGTACTTC.

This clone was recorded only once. CDR3 sequence reads: CASSLAPGKGYTF. CDR3 DNA: TGTGCCAGCAGCTTAGCGCCCGGGAAAGGCTACACCTTC. The rearrangement joins TRBV7-2 to TRBJ1-2; D is undetermined. CDR3 length equals 13 residues. Germline V gene sequence: CDR1 SGHTA, CDR2 FQGNSA. V was pared by 0 bases and J by 8 bases, with 10 bases between.

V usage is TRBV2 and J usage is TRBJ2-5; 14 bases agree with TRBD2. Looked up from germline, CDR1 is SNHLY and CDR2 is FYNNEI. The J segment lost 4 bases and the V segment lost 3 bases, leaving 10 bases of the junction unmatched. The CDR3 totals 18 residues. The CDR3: CASSDSSGTSGSRETQYF. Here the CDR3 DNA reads TGTGCCAGCAGTGATTCAAGTGGGACTAGCGGGAGTAGAGAGACCCAGTACTTC.

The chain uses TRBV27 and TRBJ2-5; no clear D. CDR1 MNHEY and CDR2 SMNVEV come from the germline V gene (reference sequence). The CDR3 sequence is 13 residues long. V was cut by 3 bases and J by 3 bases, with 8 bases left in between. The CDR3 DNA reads TGTGCCAGCAGTTTTCGAGAAAAAGAGACCCAGTACTTC. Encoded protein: CASSFREKETQYF.

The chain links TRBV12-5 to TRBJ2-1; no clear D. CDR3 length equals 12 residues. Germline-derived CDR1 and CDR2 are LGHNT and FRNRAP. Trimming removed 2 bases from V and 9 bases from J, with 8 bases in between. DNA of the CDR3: TGTGCTAGTGGTTTGCCCCCCGGTGAGCAGTTCTTC. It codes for CASGLPPGEQFF. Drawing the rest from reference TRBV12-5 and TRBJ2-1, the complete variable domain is DARVTQTPRHKVTEMGQEVTMRCQPILGHNTVFWYRQTMMQGLELLAYFRNRAPLDDSGMPKDRFSAEMPDATLATLKIQPSEPRDSAVYFCASGLPPGEQFFGPGTRLTVL.

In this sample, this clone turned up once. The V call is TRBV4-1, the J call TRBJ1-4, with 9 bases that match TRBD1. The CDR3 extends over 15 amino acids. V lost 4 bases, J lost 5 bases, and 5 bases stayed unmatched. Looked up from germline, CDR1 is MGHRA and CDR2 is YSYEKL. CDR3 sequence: CASSLSGTGNEKLFF. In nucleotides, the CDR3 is TGCGCCAGCAGCCTTTCCGGGACAGGGAATGAAAAACTGTTTTTT.

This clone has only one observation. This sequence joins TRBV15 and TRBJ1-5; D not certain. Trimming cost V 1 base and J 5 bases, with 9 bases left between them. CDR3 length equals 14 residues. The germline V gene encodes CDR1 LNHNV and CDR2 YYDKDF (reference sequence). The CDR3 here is CATSRATGDQPQHF. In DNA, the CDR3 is TGTGCCACCAGCAGAGCGACCGGGGATCAGCCCCAGCATTTT.

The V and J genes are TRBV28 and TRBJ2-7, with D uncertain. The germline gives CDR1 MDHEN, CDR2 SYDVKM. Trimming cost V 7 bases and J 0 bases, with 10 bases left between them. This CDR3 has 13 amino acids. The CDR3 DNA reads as TGTGCCAGCATCGCAGGCAGCTCCTACGAGCAGTACTTC. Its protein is CASIAGSSYEQYF.

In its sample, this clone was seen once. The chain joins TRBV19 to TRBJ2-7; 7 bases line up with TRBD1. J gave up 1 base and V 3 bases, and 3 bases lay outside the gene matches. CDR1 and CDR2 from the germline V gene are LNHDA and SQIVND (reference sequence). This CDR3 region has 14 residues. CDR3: CASSMSGGSYEQYF. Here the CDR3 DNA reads TGTGCCAGTAGTATGTCAGGGGGTTCCTACGAGCAGTACTTC. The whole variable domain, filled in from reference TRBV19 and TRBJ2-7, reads DGGITQSPKYLFRKEGQNVTLSCEQNLNHDAMYWYRQDPGQGLRLIYYSQIVNDFQKGDIAEGYSVSREKKESFPLTVTSAQKNPTAFYLCASSMSGGSYEQYFGPGTRLTVT.

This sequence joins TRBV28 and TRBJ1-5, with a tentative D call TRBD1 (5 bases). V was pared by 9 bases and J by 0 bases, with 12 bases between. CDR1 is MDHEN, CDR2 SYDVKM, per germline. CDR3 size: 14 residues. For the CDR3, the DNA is TGTGCCAGTGACAGCACTTATAGCAATCAGCCCCAGCATTTT. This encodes CASDSTYSNQPQHF.

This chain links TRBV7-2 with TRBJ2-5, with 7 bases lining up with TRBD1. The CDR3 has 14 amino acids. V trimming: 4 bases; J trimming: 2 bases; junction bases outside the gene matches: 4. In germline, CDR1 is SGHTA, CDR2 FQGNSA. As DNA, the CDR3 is TGTGCCAGCAGCTACCGACAGGGACAAGAGACCCAGTACTTC. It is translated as CASSYRQGQETQYF.

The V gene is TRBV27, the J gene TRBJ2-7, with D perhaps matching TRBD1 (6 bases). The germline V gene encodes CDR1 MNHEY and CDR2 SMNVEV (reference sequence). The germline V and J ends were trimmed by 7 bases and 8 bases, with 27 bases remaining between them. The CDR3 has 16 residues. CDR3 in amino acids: CASKNLGAEDYYKQYF. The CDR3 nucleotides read TGTGCCAGCAAGAATTTGGGGGCGGAAGATTACTATAAGCAGTACTTC.

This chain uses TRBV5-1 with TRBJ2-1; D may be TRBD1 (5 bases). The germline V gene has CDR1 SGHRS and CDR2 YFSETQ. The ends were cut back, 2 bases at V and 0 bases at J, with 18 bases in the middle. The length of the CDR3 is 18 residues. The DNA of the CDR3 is TGCGCCAGCAGCTTAGGACACAGTCCAACGAGCTCCTACAATGAGCAGTTCTTC. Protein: CASSLGHSPTSSYNEQFF. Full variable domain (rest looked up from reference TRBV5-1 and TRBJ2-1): KAGVTQTPRYLIKTRGQQVTLSCSPISGHRSVSWYQQTPGQGLQFLFEYFSETQRNKGNFPGRFSGRQFSNSRSEMNVSTLELGDSALYLCASSLGHSPTSSYNEQFFGPGTRLTVL.

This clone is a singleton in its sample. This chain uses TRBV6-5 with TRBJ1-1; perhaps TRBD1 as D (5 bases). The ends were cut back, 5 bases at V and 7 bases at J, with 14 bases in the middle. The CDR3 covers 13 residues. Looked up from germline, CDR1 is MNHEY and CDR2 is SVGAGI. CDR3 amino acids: CASSTLRGGEAFF. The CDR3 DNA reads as TGTGCCAGCAGTACCCTCCGGGGGGGTGAAGCTTTCTTT.

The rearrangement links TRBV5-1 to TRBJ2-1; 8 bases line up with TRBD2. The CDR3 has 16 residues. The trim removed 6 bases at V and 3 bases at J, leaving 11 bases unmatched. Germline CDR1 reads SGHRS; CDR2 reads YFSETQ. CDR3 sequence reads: CASKSQASGYYNEQFF. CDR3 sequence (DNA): TGCGCCAGCAAATCCCAAGCTAGCGGGTACTACAATGAGCAGTTCTTC.

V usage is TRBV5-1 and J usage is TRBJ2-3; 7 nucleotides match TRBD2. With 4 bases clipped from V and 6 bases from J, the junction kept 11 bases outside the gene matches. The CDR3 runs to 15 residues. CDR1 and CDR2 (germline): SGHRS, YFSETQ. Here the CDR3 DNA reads TGCGCCAGCAGCGGGAGGGCCCTTCGGGAGGATACGCAGTATTTT. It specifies CASSGRALREDTQYF.

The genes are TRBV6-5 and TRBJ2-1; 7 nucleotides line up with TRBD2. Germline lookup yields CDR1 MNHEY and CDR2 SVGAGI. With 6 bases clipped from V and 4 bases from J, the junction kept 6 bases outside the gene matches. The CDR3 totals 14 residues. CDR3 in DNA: TGTGCCAGCAGCAAATCCGGGGGGTACAATGAGCAGTTCTTC. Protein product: CASSKSGGYNEQFF.

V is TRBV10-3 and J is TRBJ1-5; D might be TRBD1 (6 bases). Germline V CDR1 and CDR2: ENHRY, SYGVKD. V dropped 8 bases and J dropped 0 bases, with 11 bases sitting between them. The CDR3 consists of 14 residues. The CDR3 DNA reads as TGTGCCATCCGGGACAACCATAGCAATCAGCCCCAGCATTTT. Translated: CAIRDNHSNQPQHF.

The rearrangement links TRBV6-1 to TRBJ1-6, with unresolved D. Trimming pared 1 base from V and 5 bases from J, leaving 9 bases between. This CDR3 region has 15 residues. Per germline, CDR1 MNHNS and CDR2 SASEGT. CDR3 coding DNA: TGTGCCAGCAGTGAAGTTCCCTCAGATAATTCACCCCTCCACTTT. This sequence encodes CASSEVPSDNSPLHF.

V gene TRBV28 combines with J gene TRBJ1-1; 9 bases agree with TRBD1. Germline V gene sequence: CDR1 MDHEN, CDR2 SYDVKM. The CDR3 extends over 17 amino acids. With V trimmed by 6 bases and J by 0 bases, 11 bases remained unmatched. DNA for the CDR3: TGTGCCAGCAGGCCGGGACAGGGATACATTATGAACACTGAAGCTTTCTTT. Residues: CASRPGQGYIMNTEAFF.

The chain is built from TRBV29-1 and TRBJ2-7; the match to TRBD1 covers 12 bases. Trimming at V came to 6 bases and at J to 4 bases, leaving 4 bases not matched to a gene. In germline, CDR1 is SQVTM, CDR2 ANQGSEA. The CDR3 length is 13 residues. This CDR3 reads CSVPGQGAYEQYF. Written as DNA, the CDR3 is TGCAGCGTCCCGGGACAGGGGGCTTACGAGCAGTACTTC.

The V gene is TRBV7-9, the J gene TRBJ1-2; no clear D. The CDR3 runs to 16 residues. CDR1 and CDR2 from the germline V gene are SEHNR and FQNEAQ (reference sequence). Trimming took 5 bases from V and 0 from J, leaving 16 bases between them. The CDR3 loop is CASSKFFRRTNYGYTF. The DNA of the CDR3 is TGTGCCAGCAGCAAATTTTTTCGGAGGACTAACTATGGCTACACCTTC. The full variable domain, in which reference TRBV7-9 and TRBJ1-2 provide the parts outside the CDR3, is DTGVSQNPRHKITKRGQNVTFRCDPISEHNRLYWYRQTLGQGPEFLTYFQNEAQLEKSRLLSDRFSAERPKGSFSTLEIQRTEQGDSAMYLCASSKFFRRTNYGYTFGSGTRLTVV.

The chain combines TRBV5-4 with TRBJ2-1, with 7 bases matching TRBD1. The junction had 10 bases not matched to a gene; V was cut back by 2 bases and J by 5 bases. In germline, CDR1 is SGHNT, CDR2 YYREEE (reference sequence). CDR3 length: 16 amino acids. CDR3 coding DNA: TGTGCCAGCAGCTTAGGGTACAGGGGCGATAACAATGAGCAGTTCTTC. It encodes CASSLGYRGDNNEQFF.

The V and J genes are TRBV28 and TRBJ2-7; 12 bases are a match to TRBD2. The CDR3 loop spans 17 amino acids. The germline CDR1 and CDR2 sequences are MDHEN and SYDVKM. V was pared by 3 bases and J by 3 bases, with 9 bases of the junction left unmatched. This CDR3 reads CASSFGLAGLNYYEQYF. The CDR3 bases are TGTGCCAGCAGTTTCGGACTAGCGGGACTAAATTACTACGAGCAGTACTTC.

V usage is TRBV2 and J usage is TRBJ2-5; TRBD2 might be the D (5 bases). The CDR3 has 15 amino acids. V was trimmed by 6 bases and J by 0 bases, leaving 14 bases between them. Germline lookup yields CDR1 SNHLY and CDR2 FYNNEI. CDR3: CASRAQTSNQETQYF. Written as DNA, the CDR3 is TGTGCCAGCAGGGCCCAAACTAGTAACCAAGAGACCCAGTACTTC.

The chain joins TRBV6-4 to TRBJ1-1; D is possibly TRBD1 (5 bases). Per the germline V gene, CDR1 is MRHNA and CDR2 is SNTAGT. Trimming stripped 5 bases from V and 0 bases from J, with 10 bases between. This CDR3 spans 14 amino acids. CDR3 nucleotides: TGTGCCAGCAGTCGGCAGGGAATGAACACTGAAGCTTTCTTT. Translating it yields CASSRQGMNTEAFF.

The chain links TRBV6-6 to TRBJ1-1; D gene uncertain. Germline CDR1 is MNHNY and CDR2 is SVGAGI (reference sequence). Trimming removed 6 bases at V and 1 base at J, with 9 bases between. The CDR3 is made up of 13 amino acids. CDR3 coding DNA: TGTGCCAGCAGAATCAGACAGAACACTGAAGCTTTCTTT. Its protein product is CASRIRQNTEAFF.

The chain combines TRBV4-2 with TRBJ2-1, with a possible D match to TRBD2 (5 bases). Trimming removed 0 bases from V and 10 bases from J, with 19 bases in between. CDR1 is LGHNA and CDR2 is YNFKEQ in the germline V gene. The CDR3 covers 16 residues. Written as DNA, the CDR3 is TGTGCCAGCAGCCAAGATGTAGAGGGATCAACGTCCGAGCAGTTCTTC. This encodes CASSQDVEGSTSEQFF.

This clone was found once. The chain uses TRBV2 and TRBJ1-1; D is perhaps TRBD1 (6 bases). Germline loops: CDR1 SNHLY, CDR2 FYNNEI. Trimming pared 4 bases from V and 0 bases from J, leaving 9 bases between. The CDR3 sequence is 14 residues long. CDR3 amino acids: CASSARTVNTEAFF. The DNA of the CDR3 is TGTGCCAGCAGTGCCCGGACAGTGAACACTGAAGCTTTCTTT.

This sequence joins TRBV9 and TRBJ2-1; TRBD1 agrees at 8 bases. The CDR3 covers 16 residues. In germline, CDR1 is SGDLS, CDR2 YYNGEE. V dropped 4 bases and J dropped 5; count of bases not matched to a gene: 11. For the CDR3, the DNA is TGTGCCAGCAGCCCCCACACAGGGGGTCTTGACAATGAGCAGTTCTTC. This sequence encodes CASSPHTGGLDNEQFF.